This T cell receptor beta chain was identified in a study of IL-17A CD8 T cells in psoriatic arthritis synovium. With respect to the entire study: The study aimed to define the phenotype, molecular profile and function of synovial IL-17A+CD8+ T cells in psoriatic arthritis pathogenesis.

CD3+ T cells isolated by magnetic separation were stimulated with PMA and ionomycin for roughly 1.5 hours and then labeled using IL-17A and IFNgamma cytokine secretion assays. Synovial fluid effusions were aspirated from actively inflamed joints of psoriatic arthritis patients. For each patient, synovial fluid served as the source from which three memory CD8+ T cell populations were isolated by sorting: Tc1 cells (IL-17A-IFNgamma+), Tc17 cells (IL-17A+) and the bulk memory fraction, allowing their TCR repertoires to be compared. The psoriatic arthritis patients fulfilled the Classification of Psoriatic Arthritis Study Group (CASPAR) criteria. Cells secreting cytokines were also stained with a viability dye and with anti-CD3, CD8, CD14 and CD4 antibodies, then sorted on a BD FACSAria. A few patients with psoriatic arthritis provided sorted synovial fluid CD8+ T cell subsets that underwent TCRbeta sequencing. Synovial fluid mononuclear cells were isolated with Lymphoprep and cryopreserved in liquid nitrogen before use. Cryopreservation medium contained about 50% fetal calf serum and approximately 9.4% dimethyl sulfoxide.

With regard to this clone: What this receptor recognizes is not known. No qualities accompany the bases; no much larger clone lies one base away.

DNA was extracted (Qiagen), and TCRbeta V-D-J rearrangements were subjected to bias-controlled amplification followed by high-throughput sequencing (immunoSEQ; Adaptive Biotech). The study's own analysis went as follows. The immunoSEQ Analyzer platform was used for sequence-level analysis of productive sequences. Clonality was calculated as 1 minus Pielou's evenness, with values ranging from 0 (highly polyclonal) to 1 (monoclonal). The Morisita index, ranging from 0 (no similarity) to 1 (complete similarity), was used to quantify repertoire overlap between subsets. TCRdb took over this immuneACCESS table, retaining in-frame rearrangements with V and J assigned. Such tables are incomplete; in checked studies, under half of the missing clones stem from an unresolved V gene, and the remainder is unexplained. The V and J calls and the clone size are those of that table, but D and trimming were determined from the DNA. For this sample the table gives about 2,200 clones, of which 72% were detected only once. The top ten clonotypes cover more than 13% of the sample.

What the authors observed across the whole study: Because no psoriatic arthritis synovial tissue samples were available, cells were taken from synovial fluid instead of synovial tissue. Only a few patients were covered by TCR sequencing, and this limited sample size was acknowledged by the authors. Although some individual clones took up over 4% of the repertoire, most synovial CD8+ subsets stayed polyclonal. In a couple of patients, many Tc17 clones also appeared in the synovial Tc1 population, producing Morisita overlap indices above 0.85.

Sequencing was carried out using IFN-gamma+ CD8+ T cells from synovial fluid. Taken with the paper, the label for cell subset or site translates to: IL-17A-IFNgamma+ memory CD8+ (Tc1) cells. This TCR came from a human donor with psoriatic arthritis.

The sequence in DNA is TGTGCCAGCAGTGACACCGGACAGTCCCCCTTCTATGGCTACACCTTC. Its protein is CASSDTGQSPFYGYTF. This chain is built from TRBV6-4 and TRBJ1-2; possibly the D gene is TRBD1, per 6 matching bases. V sheds 2 bases and J sheds 4 bases, leaving 17 bases between their ends. Taken from the germline V gene, the CDR1 and CDR2 loops are MRHNA and SNTAGT. The CDR3 runs 16 residues from the cysteine to the phenylalanine. Only the CDR3 DNA stays, 48 bases, in frame from base 1.